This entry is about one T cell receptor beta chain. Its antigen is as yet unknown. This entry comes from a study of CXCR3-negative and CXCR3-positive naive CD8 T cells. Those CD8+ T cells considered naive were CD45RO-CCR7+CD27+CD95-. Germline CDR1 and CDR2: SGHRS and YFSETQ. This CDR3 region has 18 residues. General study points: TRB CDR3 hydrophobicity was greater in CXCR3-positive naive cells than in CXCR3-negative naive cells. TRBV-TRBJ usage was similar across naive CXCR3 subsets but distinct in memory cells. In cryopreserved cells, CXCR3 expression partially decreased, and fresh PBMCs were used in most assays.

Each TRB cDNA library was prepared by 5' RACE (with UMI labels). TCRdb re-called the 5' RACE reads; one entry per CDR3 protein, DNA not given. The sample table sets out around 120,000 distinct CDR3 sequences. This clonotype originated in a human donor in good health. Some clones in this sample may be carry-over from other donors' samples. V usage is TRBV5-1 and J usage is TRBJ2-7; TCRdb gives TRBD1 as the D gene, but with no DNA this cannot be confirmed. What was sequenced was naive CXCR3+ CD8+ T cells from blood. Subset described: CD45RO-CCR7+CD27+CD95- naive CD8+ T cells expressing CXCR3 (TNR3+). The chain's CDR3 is CASSLFPSTGEPGYEQYF.